This T cell receptor beta chain was captured in a study of early T cells in non-severe SARS-CoV-2 infection. On the study more broadly: Sequencing of unsorted whole blood was done on bulk RNA, leaving chains unpaired. Study-level points and caveats: Anti-spike CD8 specificities were favored by VDJdb matching, whose results missed private and CD4 specificities.

This clonotype was observed at least ten times. Its antigen is not known. Separate cDNA molecules each had unique molecular identifiers attached to them. Via MiXCR, TCRdb re-called the 5' RACE reads, giving one row per CDR3 protein. The table shows 100,000 to 120,000 distinct CDR3 sequences, with around 13% occurring only once. The V end was cut by 2 bases, the J end by 8 bases, with 10 bases between. The CDR3 has 13 amino acids. Germline CDR1 reads MNHNY; CDR2 reads SVGAGI (reference sequence). The sequence was collected from an adult who was a healthcare worker with PCR-confirmed SARS-CoV-2 infection or an uninfected control (not recorded which). The sample in question was whole blood, obtained at baseline. The rearrangement links TRBV6-6 to TRBJ2-1; D perhaps matches TRBD2 (6 bases). The CDR3 DNA sequence: TGTGCCAGCAGTTACAGGAGGGTGGATGAGCAGTTCTTC. Its translation is CASSYRRVDEQFF.